Following are 8 T cell receptor beta chains from one sample sequenced in a study of blood T cell repertoires in COVID-19. The method was immunoSEQ multiplex PCR; TCRdb's version includes in-frame clones alone and lacks a portion of them. This table holds more than 95,000 clones, 70% to 90% found once. Material: peripheral blood. The receptors shown here come from a man aged 45-65 years in a cohort sampled during active COVID-19.

The chain joins TRBV6-5 to TRBJ2-1; 10 bases are a match to TRBD2. Trimming removed 6 bases from V and 9 bases from J; junction bases left unmatched: 11. This CDR3 spans 15 amino acids. Germline values: CDR1 MNHEY, CDR2 SVGAGI. CDR3 protein: CASRVNSGGPGEQFF. CDR3 in DNA: TGTGCCAGCAGAGTGAATAGCGGGGGGCCGGGTGAGCAGTTCTTC.

The V gene is TRBV6-5, the J gene TRBJ1-6, with 8 positions matching TRBD1. The CDR3 extends over 15 amino acids. Germline loops: CDR1 MNHEY, CDR2 SVGAGI. V lost 6 bases, J lost 7 bases, and 8 bases stayed unmatched. The CDR3 DNA reads as TGTGCCAGCAGCCCCGACAGGGGCCCAAATTCACCCCTCCACTTT. This sequence encodes CASSPDRGPNSPLHF.

This clone was observed at least ten times. The J gene is TRBJ1-4, the V gene TRBV11-2, with 7 bases lining up with TRBD1. The V gene end was trimmed by 3 bases and the J gene end by 8 bases; junction bases not matched to a gene: 9. CDR1 and CDR2 (germline): SGHAT, FQNNGV. The CDR3 sequence is 15 residues long. The CDR3 is CASSFGDRQGEKLFF. The CDR3 bases are TGTGCCAGCAGCTTCGGAGACAGACAGGGAGAAAAACTGTTTTTT.

V gene TRBV11-2 combines with J gene TRBJ1-4; D may be TRBD1 (5 bases). CDR3 size: 15 residues. Germline V gene lookup returns CDR1 SGHAT and CDR2 FQNNGV. Trimming left V 1 base short and J 5 bases short, with 11 bases between. The CDR3 loop reads CASSLGLGENEKLFF. CDR3 in DNA: TGTGCCAGCAGCTTAGGTTTAGGGGAAAATGAAAAACTGTTTTTT.

The chain links TRBV7-9 to TRBJ2-7; TRBD2 might be the D (5 bases). CDR1 is SEHNR, CDR2 FQNEAQ, per germline (reference sequence). V lost 5 bases and J 0 bases, leaving 14 bases between the germline ends. CDR3 size: 15 residues. The CDR3 spells CASSPWTLSSYEQYF. The CDR3 bases are TGTGCCAGCAGCCCCTGGACTTTGAGCTCCTACGAGCAGTACTTC.

This clone was recorded once. The genes are TRBV28 and TRBJ2-2; 9 nucleotides line up with TRBD2. This CDR3 spans 15 amino acids. V lost 10 bases and J lost 0; bases outside the gene matches: 6. Germline V gives CDR1 MDHEN, CDR2 SYDVKM. As DNA, the CDR3 is TGTGCCACCCTGGGACTAGCAACGAACACCGGGGAGCTGTTTTTT. Residues: CATLGLATNTGELFF.

The gene calls are TRBV6-5 and TRBJ1-6, with D unresolved. V gave up 0 bases and J gave up 8 bases, with 11 bases separating them. The CDR3 has 15 amino acids. Germline CDR1 and CDR2: MNHEY and SVGAGI. CDR3 DNA: TGTGCCAGCAGTTACTCTCGAGGTGGCGATTCACCCCTCCACTTT. Translation: CASSYSRGGDSPLHF.

The J gene is TRBJ2-1, the V gene TRBV4-1; D possibly corresponds to TRBD1 (5 bases). V shed 3 bases and J shed 2 bases, with 11 bases lying between them. There are 15 residues in the CDR3. Germline V CDR1 and CDR2: MGHRA, YSYEKL. This chain's CDR3 is CASSQETDPYNEQFF. CDR3 DNA: TGCGCCAGCAGCCAGGAGACAGACCCCTACAATGAGCAGTTCTTC.